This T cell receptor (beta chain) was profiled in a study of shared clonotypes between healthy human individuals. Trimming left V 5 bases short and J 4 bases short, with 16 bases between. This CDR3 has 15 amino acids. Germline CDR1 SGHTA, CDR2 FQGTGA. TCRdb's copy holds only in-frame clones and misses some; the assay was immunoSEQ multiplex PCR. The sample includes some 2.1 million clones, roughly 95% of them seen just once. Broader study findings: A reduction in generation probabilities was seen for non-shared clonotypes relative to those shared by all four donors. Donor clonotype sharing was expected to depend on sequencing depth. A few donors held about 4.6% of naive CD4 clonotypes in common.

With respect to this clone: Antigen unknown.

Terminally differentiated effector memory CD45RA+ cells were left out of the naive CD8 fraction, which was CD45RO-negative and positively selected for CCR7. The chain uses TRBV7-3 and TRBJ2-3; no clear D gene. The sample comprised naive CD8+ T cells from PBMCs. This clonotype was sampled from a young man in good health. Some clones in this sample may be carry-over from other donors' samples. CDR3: CASSLSGPGADTQYF. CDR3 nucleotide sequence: TGTGCCAGCAGCCTCTCGGGCCCTGGGGCAGATACGCAGTATTTT.